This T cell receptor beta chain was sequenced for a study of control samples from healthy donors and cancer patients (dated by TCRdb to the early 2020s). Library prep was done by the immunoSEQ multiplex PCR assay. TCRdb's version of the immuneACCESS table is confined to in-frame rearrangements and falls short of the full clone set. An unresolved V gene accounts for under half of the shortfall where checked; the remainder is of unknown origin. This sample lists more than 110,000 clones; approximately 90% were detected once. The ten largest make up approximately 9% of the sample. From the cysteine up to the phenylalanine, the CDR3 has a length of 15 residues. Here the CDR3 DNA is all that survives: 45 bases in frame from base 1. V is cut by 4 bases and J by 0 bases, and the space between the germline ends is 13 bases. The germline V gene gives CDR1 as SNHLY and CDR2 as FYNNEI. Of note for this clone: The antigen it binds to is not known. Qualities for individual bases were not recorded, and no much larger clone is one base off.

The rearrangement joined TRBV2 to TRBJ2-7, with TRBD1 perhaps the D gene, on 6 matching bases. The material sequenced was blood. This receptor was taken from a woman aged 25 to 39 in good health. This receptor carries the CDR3 CASSGTGTLSYEQYF. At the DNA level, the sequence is TGTGCCAGCAGTGGGACCGGGACACTCTCCTACGAGCAGTACTTC.